This TCR beta chain was captured by sequencing in a study of blood T cells in healthy people across ages. A second PCR of 7 to 11 cycles used a sample-barcoded 5' primer and a J-beta primer mix. TCRdb reprocessed the 5' RACE reads via MiXCR and lists one record per CDR3 protein. The table includes about 1.5 million distinct CDR3 sequences, less than 45% detected once. This CDR3 comprises 14 residues. The germline V gene has CDR1 MGHRA and CDR2 YSYEKL. Trimming cost V 6 bases and J 1 base, with 12 bases left between them. Concerning this clonotype: Antigen: not known.

Sample donors were healthy Caucasian individuals that came from Russia, aged roughly 6 to 95. Study-level findings and limits: TCR beta diversity per million T cells fell roughly linearly with age.

The source of this sequence is a woman aged 18-35 years in good health. The genes are TRBV4-1 and TRBJ1-1, with unresolved D. Sequencing used blood. The CDR3 region has the DNA TGCGCCAGCAGTCCCCTACCGGGGAACACTGAAGCTTTCTTT. Residues: CASSPLPGNTEAFF.